Each of the 30 T cell receptor beta chains below was sequenced from the same sample in a study of CD8+ T cells in alopecia areata. Treatment reported: oral pan-JAK inhibitor, 5-10 mg twice daily. cDNA serving as the sequencing template came from extracted, reverse transcribed RNA. Some clones are missing from TCRdb's copy, which holds only in-frame ones; the method was immunoSEQ multiplex PCR. The sample records 200,000 to 250,000 clones, around 65% being singletons. The sequences come from CD4+ T cells sorted from blood, collected at week 4, from a patient treated with tofacitinib. All receptors come from a human donor with alopecia areata.

The genes are TRBV5-1 and TRBJ2-3; D might be TRBD1 (5 bases). The germline V and J ends were trimmed by 0 bases and 3 bases, with 8 bases remaining between them. The CDR3 is made up of 14 amino acids. From germline, CDR1 is SGHRS and CDR2 YFSETQ. CDR3 DNA sequence: TGCGCCAGCAGCTTGGATCAGGGAACAGATACGCAGTATTTT. Its translation: CASSLDQGTDTQYF.

The CDR3 bases are TGTGCCAGTAGTATAGTGGCGAACACTGAAGCTTTCTTT. Translation: CASSIVANTEAFF. J is TRBJ1-1 and V is TRBV19, with D unclear. Deletions cut 1 base from V and 1 base from J, with 4 bases between. The germline gives CDR1 LNHDA, CDR2 SQIVND (reference sequence). The CDR3 loop spans 13 amino acids.

The chain joins TRBV6-1 to TRBJ1-4, with D perhaps matching TRBD1 (5 bases). The length of the CDR3 is 14 residues. Germline CDR1 reads MNHNS; CDR2 reads SASEGT. The V end was cut by 6 bases, the J end by 4 bases, with 12 bases between. This CDR3 is CASSQTVFNEKLFF. CDR3 nucleotides: TGTGCCAGCAGCCAGACAGTGTTTAATGAAAAACTGTTTTTT.

J is TRBJ1-2 and V is TRBV29-1; possibly TRBD1 for D (5 bases). CDR3 length: 11 amino acids. Looked up from germline, CDR1 is SQVTM and CDR2 is ANQGSEA. V was shortened by 5 bases and J by 3 bases, with 7 bases between the two germline ends. CDR3 in amino acids: CSVSGDYGYTF. CDR3 in DNA: TGCAGCGTTTCGGGGGACTATGGCTACACCTTC.

The V and J genes are TRBV6-6 and TRBJ2-3; 7 bases are a match to TRBD1. Trimming at V came to 0 bases and at J to 6 bases, leaving 3 bases not matched to a gene. Per germline, CDR1 MNHNY and CDR2 SVGAGI (reference sequence). This CDR3 contains 14 residues. The CDR3 protein is CASSYSGTEDTQYF. The CDR3 nucleotides read TGTGCCAGCAGTTACTCTGGGACAGAGGATACGCAGTATTTT.

The J gene is TRBJ2-1, the V gene TRBV29-1, with 13 nucleotides matching TRBD2. Trimming cost V 3 bases and J 0 bases; bases outside gene matches: 8. Germline CDR1 is SQVTM and CDR2 is ANQGSEA. CDR3 length: 18 amino acids. CDR3 bases: TGCAGCGTTGATGGGGGACTAGCGGGGAGGAGCTCCTACAATGAGCAGTTCTTC. Translating it yields CSVDGGLAGRSSYNEQFF.

The genes are TRBV6-5 and TRBJ1-1, with 8 nucleotides matching TRBD1. CDR1 and CDR2 from the germline V gene are MNHEY and SVGAGI. The CDR3 has 16 residues. The V segment lost 2 bases and the J segment 5 bases; nucleotides outside the gene matches: 10. The CDR3 loop is CASSYLGQGERTEAFF. The CDR3 DNA reads as TGTGCCAGCAGTTACCTCGGACAGGGCGAGAGGACTGAAGCTTTCTTT.

The chain combines TRBV25-1 with TRBJ1-6; D is ambiguous. The CDR3 sequence is 16 residues long. Germline CDR1 and CDR2: MGHDK and SYGVNS. With 4 bases removed from V and 6 bases from J, the gap between germline ends came to 16 bases. CDR3 in DNA: TGTGCCAGCAGTGGGGGAGGTGGGCAGTTTAATTCACCCCTCCACTTT. Protein: CASSGGGGQFNSPLHF. Full variable domain (remainder filled in from reference TRBV25-1 and TRBJ1-6): EADIYQTPRYLVIGTGKKITLECSQTMGHDKMYWYQQDPGMELHLIHYSYGVNSTEKGDLSSESTVSRIRTEHFPLTLESARPSHTSQYLCASSGGGGQFNSPLHFGNGTRLTVT.

To note about this clone: Other DNA sequences in the sample encode the same CDR3. This chain connects TRBV23-1 to TRBJ1-5, with unresolved D. TRBV23-1 is given ORF status, its function remaining uncertain. V lost 2 bases, J lost 0 bases, and 2 bases lay in between. The CDR3 sequence is 13 residues long. The CDR3 DNA reads TGCGCCAGCAGTCAAGGTAGCAATCAGCCCCAGCATTTT. This sequence encodes CASSQGSNQPQHF.

V and J are TRBV29-1 and TRBJ1-3, with D unresolved. The V end lost 3 bases, the J end lost 3 bases, and 12 bases lay between the germline ends. CDR1 and CDR2 from the germline V gene are SQVTM and ANQGSEA. The CDR3 totals 14 residues. The DNA for the CDR3 is TGCAGCGTTGACAGTACGGGAAATGGAAACACCATATATTTT. It yields the protein CSVDSTGNGNTIYF.

The gene calls are TRBV18 and TRBJ1-1; TRBD1 is a possible D gene (5 bases). CDR1 is KGHSH, CDR2 LQKENI, per germline. V was shortened by 4 bases and J by 8 bases, with 11 bases between the two germline ends. CDR3 size: 12 residues. This chain's CDR3 is CASSRKGLEAFF. Written as DNA, the CDR3 is TGTGCCAGCTCACGTAAGGGACTAGAAGCTTTCTTT.

About this clone itself: Other nucleotide sequences in the sample specify the same CDR3. The chain combines TRBV30 with TRBJ1-3; D is uncertain. This CDR3 region has 13 residues. Germline CDR1 is GTSNPN and CDR2 is SVGIG (reference sequence). V lost 5 bases to trimming and J lost 0 bases, with 8 bases between them. The CDR3 spells CAWGRRSGNTIYF. CDR3 coding DNA: TGTGCCTGGGGCCGGCGCTCTGGAAACACCATATATTTT.

In this sample, this clone turned up a few times. The chain combines TRBV7-2 with TRBJ2-5; no firm D call. The CDR3 covers 12 residues. Trimming removed 5 bases at V and 5 bases at J, with 9 bases between. Germline values: CDR1 SGHTA, CDR2 FQGNSA. CDR3 amino acids: CASSPRGETQYF. CDR3 coding DNA: TGTGCCAGCAGCCCCCGTGGGGAGACCCAGTACTTC.

V gene TRBV29-1 combines with J gene TRBJ2-7; a weak D match, TRBD1 (5 bases). Trimming pared 7 bases from V and 0 bases from J, leaving 13 bases between. There are 13 residues in the CDR3. Germline V gives CDR1 SQVTM, CDR2 ANQGSEA. CDR3 sequence (DNA): TGCAGCGGGAAGACAGAGTTCTCCTACGAGCAGTACTTC. The encoded protein is CSGKTEFSYEQYF.

This clone has a handful of counts. The J gene is TRBJ1-3, the V gene TRBV7-9; no definite D call. V lost 11 bases and J 0 bases, leaving 11 bases between the germline ends. Germline values: CDR1 SEHNR, CDR2 FQNEAQ (reference sequence). This CDR3 spans 13 amino acids. The CDR3 nucleotides are TGTGCCGGGCGACCGAGCTCTGGAAACACCATATATTTT. Protein product: CAGRPSSGNTIYF.

V and J are TRBV13 and TRBJ1-2; unclear D gene. The CDR3 is made up of 16 amino acids. V dropped 2 bases and J dropped 0 bases, with 13 bases sitting between them. Per the germline V gene, CDR1 is PRHDT and CDR2 is FYEKMQ (reference sequence). The DNA for the CDR3 is TGTGCCAGCAGCTTAAGTCTTTGGCTAGCTAACTATGGCTACACCTTC. Translation: CASSLSLWLANYGYTF. Variable domain in full (rest from reference TRBV13 and TRBJ1-2): AAGVIQSPRHLIKEKRETATLKCYPIPRHDTVYWYQQGPGQDPQFLISFYEKMQSDKGSIPDRFSAQQFSDYHSELNMSSLELGDSALYFCASSLSLWLANYGYTFGSGTRLTVV.

V and J are TRBV2 and TRBJ1-5; tentative D call: TRBD1 (5 bases). V shed 5 bases and J shed 2 bases, with 13 bases lying between them. Germline CDR1 SNHLY, CDR2 FYNNEI. CDR3 length equals 15 residues. CDR3 loop: CASSLGAHGNQPQHF. The CDR3 coding sequence is TGTGCCAGCAGTCTCGGGGCGCACGGCAATCAGCCCCAGCATTTT.

The chain links TRBV7-8 to TRBJ1-1; D is undetermined. Germline lookup yields CDR1 SGHVS and CDR2 FQNEAQ. The CDR3 loop spans 13 amino acids. The V and J ends lost 2 bases and 2 bases respectively, with 6 bases between them. The CDR3 DNA follows: TGTGCCAGCAGCTTAAGCATCAACACTGAAGCTTTCTTT. It translates to CASSLSINTEAFF. Variable domain in full (rest from reference TRBV7-8 and TRBJ1-1): GAGVSQSPRYKVAKRGQDVALRCDPISGHVSLFWYQQALGQGPEFLTYFQNEAQLDKSGLPSDRFFAERPEGSVSTLKIQRTQQEDSAVYLCASSLSINTEAFFGQGTRLTVV.

This chain links TRBV9 with TRBJ1-4, with a tentative D call TRBD1 (5 bases). CDR1 is SGDLS, CDR2 YYNGEE, per germline. The CDR3 sequence is 14 residues long. V lost 5 bases, J lost 8 bases, and 16 bases lay in between. The DNA of the CDR3 is TGTGCCAGCAGTACCGGTCCAGGGTGGGAAAAACTGTTTTTT. Its translation is CASSTGPGWEKLFF. The full variable domain, rest sourced from reference TRBV9 and TRBJ1-4, is DSGVTQTPKHLITATGQRVTLRCSPRSGDLSVYWYQQSLDQGLQFLIQYYNGEERAKGNILERFSAQQFPDLHSELNLSSLELGDSALYFCASSTGPGWEKLFFGSGTQLSVL.

This chain connects TRBV19 to TRBJ2-1; a weak D match, TRBD2 (5 bases). CDR3 length: 14 amino acids. CDR1 and CDR2 from the germline V gene are LNHDA and SQIVND (reference sequence). V shed 4 bases and J shed 1 base, with 8 bases lying between them. DNA of the CDR3: TGTGCCAGTAGTAGCGGGTGGTCCTACAATGAGCAGTTCTTC. As protein: CASSSGWSYNEQFF. The full variable domain, rest sourced from reference TRBV19 and TRBJ2-1, is DGGITQSPKYLFRKEGQNVTLSCEQNLNHDAMYWYRQDPGQGLRLIYYSQIVNDFQKGDIAEGYSVSREKKESFPLTVTSAQKNPTAFYLCASSSGWSYNEQFFGPGTRLTVL.

This clone showed up just once. The chain carries TRBV11-2 and TRBJ2-3, with 8 positions matching TRBD2. Unmatched junction bases numbered 5, after V lost 3 bases and J lost 9 bases. This CDR3 contains 13 residues. Germline V gives CDR1 SGHAT, CDR2 FQNNGV. The CDR3 sequence is CASSLDRGGTQYF. In nucleotides, the CDR3 is TGTGCCAGCAGCTTGGACCGCGGGGGGACGCAGTATTTT.

The chain carries TRBV4-3 and TRBJ2-7; 8 bases agree with TRBD2. This CDR3 contains 15 residues. V lost 2 bases to trimming and J lost 3 bases; unmatched junction nucleotides: 6. Germline-derived CDR1 and CDR2 are LGHNA and YSLEER. CDR3 coding DNA: TGCGCCAGCAGCCAACTGGGGGCGGGGGGCTACGAGCAGTACTTC. Protein product: CASSQLGAGGYEQYF.

This sequence joins TRBV2 and TRBJ1-5; D unresolved. From germline, CDR1 is SNHLY and CDR2 FYNNEI. The V end was cut by 3 bases, the J end by 4 bases, with 4 bases between. The length of the CDR3 is 12 residues. The CDR3 reads CASSEGNQPQHF. The DNA for the CDR3 is TGTGCCAGCAGTGAGGGGAATCAGCCCCAGCATTTT.

V usage is TRBV4-2 and J usage is TRBJ2-5; TRBD1 might be the D (6 bases). The CDR3 totals 13 residues. Trimming stripped 5 bases from V and 5 bases from J, with 12 bases between. Germline CDR1 LGHNA, CDR2 YNFKEQ. For the CDR3, the DNA is TGTGCCAGCAGCTCCAGGGGAGAGGAGACCCAGTACTTC. This codes for CASSSRGEETQYF.

The rearrangement joins TRBV2 to TRBJ2-7, with D unclear. Germline assignment: CDR1 SNHLY and CDR2 FYNNEI. V was pared by 6 bases and J by 5 bases, with 11 bases between. This CDR3 region has 12 residues. This CDR3 reads CASSETVDEQYF. The CDR3 DNA follows: TGTGCCAGCAGCGAAACAGTGGACGAGCAGTACTTC.

The gene calls are TRBV5-1 and TRBJ2-5; TRBD1 matches 8 bases. The CDR3 is made up of 14 amino acids. With 4 bases clipped from V and 4 bases from J, the junction kept 6 bases outside the gene matches. CDR1 is SGHRS and CDR2 is YFSETQ in the germline V gene. The CDR3, as DNA: TGCGCCAGCAGCGCGACAGGGGCCGGAGAGACCCAGTACTTC. As protein: CASSATGAGETQYF.

The V gene is TRBV7-2, the J gene TRBJ1-6; D is undetermined. Germline CDR1 is SGHTA and CDR2 is FQGNSA. Trimming took 6 bases from V and 9 from J, leaving 9 bases between them. The CDR3 has 12 residues. The DNA for the CDR3 is TGTGCCAGCAGGGGAGAGGGTTCACCCCTCCACTTT. Translated, it gives CASRGEGSPLHF.

The genes are TRBV2 and TRBJ2-3, with D hard to call. Germline CDR1 SNHLY, CDR2 FYNNEI. This CDR3 has 14 residues. Trimming removed 6 bases from V and 6 bases from J, with 16 bases in between. Here the CDR3 reads CASSEILGWDTQYF. The CDR3 bases are TGTGCCAGCAGCGAGATACTGGGTTGGGATACGCAGTATTTT.

The V and J genes are TRBV5-4 and TRBJ2-1; no reliable D call. V was trimmed by 1 base and J by 3 bases, leaving 5 bases between them. The CDR3 contains 13 residues. The V gene's germline CDR1 is SGHNT and CDR2 YYREEE (reference sequence). As DNA, the CDR3 is TGTGCCAGCAGCTTGAAGAACTACAATGAGCAGTTCTTC. It specifies CASSLKNYNEQFF.

The chain uses TRBV18 and TRBJ2-7; D possibly corresponds to TRBD2 (5 bases). The germline CDR1 and CDR2 sequences are KGHSH and LQKENI. V shed 4 bases and J shed 3 bases, with 7 bases lying between them. This CDR3 is built from 12 residues. The CDR3 DNA sequence: TGTGCCAGCTCACGAGGGAGCTACGAGCAGTACTTC. Amino acid sequence: CASSRGSYEQYF.